This record covers a single T cell receptor (beta chain). The CDR3 consists of 14 residues. The germline gives CDR1 SEHNR, CDR2 FQNEAQ (reference sequence). V was trimmed by 2 bases and J by 5 bases, leaving 13 bases between them. These data come from a study of CD8+CD57+ T cells in acquired aplastic anemia. Turning to the study itself: Isolated CD4+ and CD8+ cells, once sorted, yielded DNA averaging around 3 ug. On average, healthy donors gave approximately 9.9 million reads for CD4+ cells.

Genomic DNA served as template for TCR beta VDJ and CDR3 profiling. TCRdb used MiXCR to reprocess the reads, holding one entry per CDR3 protein. The repertoire holds about 81,000 distinct CDR3 sequences, with about 45% as singletons. Sequencing was done on a sample of sorted CD4+, CD8+, or CD8+CD57+ T cells (not recorded which) from PBMCs. V is TRBV7-9 and J is TRBJ2-7; possibly TRBD2 for D (8 bases). The sequence came from a human donor in good health, serving as a control. CDR3 sequence reads: CASSLPGGGHEQYF. CDR3 sequence (DNA): TGTGCCAGCAGCTTACCGGGAGGGGGCCACGAGCAGTACTTC.